Shown below are 28 T cell receptor beta chains from a single sample sequenced in a study of early T cells in non-severe SARS-CoV-2 infection. TCRdb called the 5' RACE reads again in MiXCR, with one record for every CDR3 protein. The data contain 60,000 to 75,000 distinct CDR3 sequences, more than 8.5% of them singletons. Specimen: whole blood, collected at baseline. Receptors were obtained from an adult who was a healthcare worker with PCR-confirmed SARS-CoV-2 infection or an uninfected control (not recorded which).

The V gene is TRBV5-6, the J gene TRBJ2-4, with D perhaps given as TRBD1 or TRBD2 (5 bases each). Germline V lookup: CDR1 SGHDT, CDR2 YYEEEE. The V end was cut by 0 bases, the J end by 6 bases, with 7 bases between. The CDR3 totals 13 residues. CDR3 sequence: CASSLAGTNIQYF. In nucleotides, the CDR3 is TGTGCCAGCAGCTTGGCCGGGACAAACATTCAGTACTTC.

In its sample, this clonotype was seen once. This may be a read error: a much more frequent sequence differs by one nucleotide. DNA of the CDR3: TGTGCCAGCTCACCTCAAAGCGTGAGGAACTACGAGCAGTACTTC. This gives the protein CASSPQSVRNYEQYF. This rearrangement joins TRBV18 to TRBJ2-7; D ambiguous. CDR3 length: 15 residues. V was trimmed by 3 bases and J by 3 bases, leaving 15 bases between them. The germline V gene has CDR1 KGHSH and CDR2 LQKENI. Together with reference TRBV18 and TRBJ2-7, the CDR3 gives the full variable domain: NAGVMQNPRHLVRRRGQEARLRCSPMKGHSHVYWYRQLPEEGLKFMVYLQKENIIDESGMPKERFSAEFPKEGPSILRIQQVVRGDSAAYFCASSPQSVRNYEQYFGPGTRLTVT.

A few counts support this clonotype. This chain joins TRBV6-6 and TRBJ2-7; 9 bases are shared with TRBD1. This CDR3 is built from 14 residues. Germline trimming cut 6 bases from V and 3 bases from J; bases unmatched to any gene: 6. Germline loops: CDR1 MNHNY, CDR2 SVGAGI (reference sequence). The CDR3 is CASSRTGDGYEQYF. In nucleotides, the CDR3 is TGTGCCAGCAGCCGGACAGGGGACGGCTACGAGCAGTACTTC.

This sequence joins TRBV25-1 and TRBJ2-1; a weak D match, TRBD2 (6 bases). V lost 5 bases and J lost 3, with 14 bases in between. The CDR3 loop spans 15 amino acids. Germline-derived CDR1 and CDR2 are MGHDK and SYGVNS. CDR3 in amino acids: CASSPRGKGYNEQFF. CDR3 sequence (DNA): TGTGCCAGCAGTCCCCGCGGGAAGGGCTACAATGAGCAGTTCTTC. The whole variable domain, filled in from reference TRBV25-1 and TRBJ2-1, reads EADIYQTPRYLVIGTGKKITLECSQTMGHDKMYWYQQDPGMELHLIHYSYGVNSTEKGDLSSESTVSRIRTEHFPLTLESARPSHTSQYLCASSPRGKGYNEQFFGPGTRLTVL.

CDR3 amino acids: CASSFSALIYEQYF. For the CDR3, the DNA is TGTGCCAGCAGCTTTAGCGCGCTGATCTACGAGCAGTACTTC. The chain joins TRBV7-2 to TRBJ2-7; TRBD2 might be the D (5 bases). This CDR3 has 14 amino acids. The ends were cut back, 3 bases at V and 3 bases at J, with 12 bases in the middle. Looked up from germline, CDR1 is SGHTA and CDR2 is FQGNSA.

This clonotype has a count of ten or more. In DNA, the CDR3 is TGTGCCAGCAGTGCTGCCTTTACAGGGGAGGATGGCTACACCTTC. Its protein is CASSAAFTGEDGYTF. The J gene is TRBJ1-2, the V gene TRBV6-1; 7 nucleotides agree with TRBD1. Germline V gene data show CDR1 as MNHNS and CDR2 as SASEGT. V trimming: 4 bases; J trimming: 6 bases; junction bases outside the gene matches: 11. The CDR3 has 15 residues.

This chain uses TRBV7-9 with TRBJ1-1; D remains unclear. This CDR3 has 12 amino acids. Trimming stripped 7 bases from V and 1 base from J, with 7 bases between. Germline V gene data show CDR1 as SEHNR and CDR2 as FQNEAQ (reference sequence). CDR3 coding DNA: TGTGCCAGCAACGGAGCGAACACTGAAGCTTTCTTT. Protein product: CASNGANTEAFF.

This clonotype was detected only a few times. The chain's CDR3 is CASSDQTSGRRSYEQYF. The CDR3, as DNA: TGTGCCAGCAGCGACCAGACTAGCGGGAGGCGTTCTTACGAGCAGTACTTC. The chain uses TRBV5-6 and TRBJ2-7, with 13 bases fitting TRBD2. Germline lookup yields CDR1 SGHDT and CDR2 YYEEEE. This CDR3 has 17 residues. J was trimmed by 4 bases and V by 4 bases; bases with no gene match: 11.

This clonotype was found a few times. This rearrangement joins TRBV2 to TRBJ2-7; possibly TRBD1 or TRBD2 for D (7 bases each). The CDR3 is made up of 13 amino acids. Trimming shortened V by 7 bases and J by 0 bases, and 10 bases separated the two germline ends. CDR1 and CDR2 from the germline V gene are SNHLY and FYNNEI. CDR3 sequence: CASTGGGSYEQYF. CDR3 sequence (DNA): TGTGCCAGCACAGGGGGGGGCTCCTACGAGCAGTACTTC.

This clonotype was found many times. The rearrangement links TRBV6-6 to TRBJ2-1; 10 nucleotides line up with TRBD2. Germline CDR1 MNHNY, CDR2 SVGAGI (reference sequence). This CDR3 region has 18 residues. Trimming at V came to 0 bases and at J to 5 bases, leaving 10 bases not matched to a gene. In DNA form, the CDR3 reads TGTGCCAGCAGTTACTCGAGTGCTAGCGGGAGCCGCCACAATGAGCAGTTCTTC. This translates into CASSYSSASGSRHNEQFF.

The V gene is TRBV7-9, the J gene TRBJ2-1; 11 bases map to TRBD2. Trimming took 6 bases from V and 7 from J; bases not matched to a gene: 8. The CDR3 sequence is 15 residues long. Germline lookup yields CDR1 SEHNR and CDR2 FQNEAQ (reference sequence). In nucleotides, the CDR3 is TGTGCCAGCAGTCTGAATAGCGGGAGGGCGAATGAGCAGTTCTTC. Its translation is CASSLNSGRANEQFF.

This rearrangement joins TRBV6-2 or TRBV6-3 to TRBJ2-7; 7 bases align to TRBD1. Losses at the gene ends were 6 bases for V and 7 bases for J; bases not matched to a gene: 9. The CDR3 spans 13 residues. Germline V CDR1 and CDR2: MNHEY, SVGEGT. CDR3 sequence (DNA): TGTGCCAGCAGCCTAACAGGGGAGTGGGAGCAGTACTTC. The encoded protein is CASSLTGEWEQYF.

In its sample, this clonotype was seen many times. This chain uses TRBV2 with TRBJ1-6; 7 bases align to TRBD1. V dropped 3 bases and J dropped 9; count of bases not matched to a gene: 11. The germline V gene has CDR1 SNHLY and CDR2 FYNNEI. The CDR3 runs to 16 residues. CDR3 amino acids: CASSDWSPGGGSPLHF. The CDR3 coding sequence is TGTGCCAGCAGTGATTGGTCGCCAGGGGGAGGTTCACCCCTCCACTTT.

The sample holds a few counts of this clonotype. For the CDR3, the DNA is TGTGCCAGCTCACAATCACGGGTCCGAAGCTCCTACGAGCAGTACTTC. Protein product: CASSQSRVRSSYEQYF. The chain employs TRBV18 and TRBJ2-7; D remains ambiguous. CDR1 and CDR2 from the germline V gene are KGHSH and LQKENI. There are 16 residues in the CDR3. The V end lost 4 bases, the J end lost 0 bases, and 16 bases lay between the germline ends.

This clonotype has ten or more counts. The chain joins TRBV20-1 to TRBJ2-1; D tentatively reads TRBD1 or TRBD2 (6 bases each). The V end lost 4 bases, the J end lost 9 bases, and 28 bases lay between the germline ends. Germline V lookup: CDR1 DFQATT, CDR2 SNEGSKA (reference sequence). The CDR3 consists of 17 residues. The CDR3 sequence is CSATEGGHGKAWSEQFF. The CDR3 DNA is TGCAGTGCTACAGAGGGGGGTCACGGGAAAGCCTGGAGTGAGCAGTTCTTC.

This clonotype was counted a few times. CDR3 in amino acids: CASRTGTADPDTQYF. The CDR3 coding sequence is TGTGCCAGCAGGACCGGGACAGCCGATCCAGATACGCAGTATTTT. The chain has TRBV28 and TRBJ2-3; 7 bases line up with TRBD1. Looked up from germline, CDR1 is MDHEN and CDR2 is SYDVKM. Unmatched junction bases numbered 10, after V lost 6 bases and J lost 4 bases. CDR3 size: 15 residues.

Many counts were recorded for this clonotype. The chain couples TRBV7-9 to TRBJ2-1; TRBD2 agrees at 9 bases. J gave up 7 bases and V 5 bases, and 12 bases lay outside the gene matches. This CDR3 has 16 residues. The V gene's germline CDR1 is SEHNR and CDR2 FQNEAQ (reference sequence). The CDR3 nucleotides are TGTGCCAGCAGCCCAAGACTAGCGGAGACCCTTAATGAGCAGTTCTTC. Its translation: CASSPRLAETLNEQFF.

This clonotype was detected a few times. The CDR3 protein is CASLGGVAMNTEAFF. CDR3 bases: TGTGCCAGCCTAGGCGGTGTGGCTATGAACACTGAAGCTTTCTTT. The V and J genes are TRBV28 and TRBJ1-1; D call uncertain. Per germline, CDR1 MDHEN and CDR2 SYDVKM. CDR3 length: 15 residues. V dropped 8 bases and J dropped 0 bases, with 16 bases sitting between them. The complete variable domain, with remaining parts taken from reference TRBV28 and TRBJ1-1, reads DVKVTQSSRYLVKRTGEKVFLECVQDMDHENMFWYRQDPGLGLRLIYFSYDVKMKEKGDIPEGYSVSREKKERFSLILESASTNQTSMYLCASLGGVAMNTEAFFGQGTRLTVV.

This clonotype occurred a few times. The CDR3 DNA follows: TGTGCCAGCACTCCAAGGCTATACAATGAGCAGTTCTTC. Protein: CASTPRLYNEQFF. The rearrangement joins TRBV14 to TRBJ2-1; D is undetermined. The germline V gene encodes CDR1 SGHDN and CDR2 FVKESK. V was clipped by 7 bases and J by 4 bases, with 11 bases between them. The CDR3 is made up of 13 amino acids.

The sample holds a few counts of this clonotype. The genes are TRBV18 and TRBJ1-1; no firm D call. Germline values: CDR1 KGHSH, CDR2 LQKENI. Trimming shortened V by 5 bases and J by 1 base, and 11 bases separated the two germline ends. The CDR3 totals 14 residues. The CDR3 reads CASSSRDTNTEAFF. In DNA, the CDR3 is TGTGCCAGCTCATCCCGAGACACGAACACTGAAGCTTTCTTT.

This clonotype was counted at least ten times. CDR3 amino acids: CASRDDRAGTEAFF. Written as DNA, the CDR3 is TGTGCCAGCAGGGACGACAGGGCTGGTACTGAAGCTTTCTTT. The chain has TRBV5-5 and TRBJ1-1; 7 nucleotides line up with TRBD1. CDR1 and CDR2 (germline): SGHKS, YYEKEE (reference sequence). J lost 5 bases, V lost 5 bases, and 9 bases had no gene match. The CDR3 is 14 residues long.

CDR3 region: CASSVGSQRTDTQYF. DNA of the CDR3: TGTGCCAGCAGCGTAGGGTCCCAGCGCACAGATACGCAGTATTTT. The J gene is TRBJ2-3, the V gene TRBV9, with unresolved D. CDR1 is SGDLS, CDR2 YYNGEE, per germline. V lost 0 bases to trimming and J lost 1 base, with 9 bases between them. The CDR3 runs 15 residues.

This clonotype was seen repeatedly, ten times or more. The CDR3 region is CATSQGLISYEQYF. DNA of the CDR3: TGTGCCACGTCACAGGGGTTGATTTCTTACGAGCAGTACTTC. The chain has TRBV5-5 and TRBJ2-7; 7 bases map to TRBD1. Germline V lookup: CDR1 SGHKS, CDR2 YYEKEE (reference sequence). The CDR3 runs to 14 residues. The J segment lost 4 bases and the V segment lost 9 bases, leaving 13 bases of the junction unmatched.

This chain joins TRBV7-9 and TRBJ1-4; TRBD1 might be the D (5 bases). The V gene lost 2 bases and the J gene lost 5 bases, with 9 bases spanning the gap. Germline V lookup: CDR1 SEHNR, CDR2 FQNEAQ (reference sequence). CDR3 size: 14 residues. The CDR3 DNA reads TGTGCCAGCAGCTTACACCGACAGAATGAAAAACTGTTTTTT. Protein sequence: CASSLHRQNEKLFF.

V and J are TRBV7-9 and TRBJ1-1; D is ambiguous. Trimming removed 3 bases from V and 0 bases from J, with 11 bases in between. CDR3 length: 15 residues. Germline V lookup: CDR1 SEHNR, CDR2 FQNEAQ (reference sequence). CDR3 sequence: CASSFATVMNTEAFF. The CDR3 nucleotides are TGTGCCAGCAGCTTCGCCACAGTCATGAACACTGAAGCTTTCTTT.

This chain uses TRBV7-2 with TRBJ2-3; D is ambiguous. Germline loops: CDR1 SGHTA, CDR2 FQGNSA. This CDR3 spans 12 amino acids. V lost 4 bases to trimming and J lost 5 bases, with 7 bases between them. The CDR3 region has the DNA TGTGCCAGCAGCTCGCGCCGAGATACGCAGTATTTT. Its translation is CASSSRRDTQYF. Supplemented by reference TRBV7-2 and TRBJ2-3, the full variable domain reads GAGVSQSPSNKVTEKGKDVELRCDPISGHTALYWYRQSLGQGLEFLIYFQGNSAPDKSGLPSDRFSAERTGGSVSTLTIQRTQQEDSAVYLCASSSRRDTQYFGPGTRLTVL.

This clonotype was observed a handful of times. This chain connects TRBV6-2 or TRBV6-3 to TRBJ2-7, with D maybe TRBD2 (5 bases). The ends were cut back, 8 bases at V and 2 bases at J, with 13 bases in the middle. Germline lookup yields CDR1 MNHEY and CDR2 SVGEGT. The CDR3 spans 13 residues. The CDR3 sequence is CASVGVEAYEQYF. As DNA, the CDR3 is TGTGCCAGCGTGGGAGTAGAGGCCTACGAGCAGTACTTC.

This sequence joins TRBV20-1 and TRBJ2-7; TRBD2 might be the D (6 bases). The germline gives CDR1 DFQATT, CDR2 SNEGSKA (reference sequence). Trimming cost V 3 bases and J 1 base, with 10 bases left between them. The CDR3 covers 13 residues. CDR3 sequence: CSASGLASYEQYF. Written as DNA, the CDR3 is TGCAGTGCTAGTGGGCTAGCGTCCTACGAGCAGTACTTC.